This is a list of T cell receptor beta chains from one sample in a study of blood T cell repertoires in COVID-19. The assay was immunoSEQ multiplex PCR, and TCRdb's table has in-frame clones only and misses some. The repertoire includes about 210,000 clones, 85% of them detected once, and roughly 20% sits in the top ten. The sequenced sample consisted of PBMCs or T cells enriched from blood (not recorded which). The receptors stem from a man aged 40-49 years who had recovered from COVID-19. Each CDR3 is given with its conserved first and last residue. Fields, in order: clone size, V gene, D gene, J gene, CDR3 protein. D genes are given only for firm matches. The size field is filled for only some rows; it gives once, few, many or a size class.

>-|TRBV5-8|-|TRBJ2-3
CASSPSAPTGTSTDTQYF
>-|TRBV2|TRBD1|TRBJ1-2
CASSEELTGRYGYTF
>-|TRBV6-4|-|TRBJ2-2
CASSLDSTGELFF
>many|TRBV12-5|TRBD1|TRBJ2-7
CASGPGQGYEQYF
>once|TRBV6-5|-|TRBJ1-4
CASRDLGAPEEKLFF
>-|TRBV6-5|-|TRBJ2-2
CASRGRSLTGELFF
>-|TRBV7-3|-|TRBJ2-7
CASSLGPGDEQYF
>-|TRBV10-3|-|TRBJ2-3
CAIQSISGGDTDTQYF
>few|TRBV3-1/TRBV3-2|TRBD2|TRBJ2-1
CASSHGEGMGYNEQFF
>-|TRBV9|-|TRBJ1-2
CASSVGNREFYGYTF
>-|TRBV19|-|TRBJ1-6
CATTGSLNSPLHF
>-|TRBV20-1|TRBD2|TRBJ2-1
CSARTSGQLFF
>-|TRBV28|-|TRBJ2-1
CASSLSQGLSNEQFF
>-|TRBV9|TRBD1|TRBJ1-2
CASSANQGDYGYTF